This T cell receptor beta chain was sequenced in a study of human T cells and chemical hapten exposure. Across the whole study: Mostly female, the patients presented with alopecia areata, totalis or universalis.

TCRdb analysed the RACE reads with MiXCR anew, one entry per CDR3 protein. The table has about 380,000 distinct CDR3 sequences, more than 4.5% seen once; the top ten hold 2% to 2.5%. This clonotype was seen at least ten times. CDR1 is LNHDA and CDR2 is SQIVND in the germline V gene (reference sequence). The CDR3 totals 13 residues. The V end lost 6 bases, the J end lost 1 base, and 9 bases lay between the germline ends. Time point meaning: patch test 1, 2 weeks after DPC sensitization. Indicated treatment: therapeutic diphenylcyclopropenone sensitization with weekly scalp DPC. The sample in question was whole blood, obtained in connection with sensitization to the hapten diphenylcyclopropenone (DPC). This receptor was obtained from a woman between 45 and 60 years old with alopecia areata. Some clones in this sample may be carry-over from other donors' samples. This chain connects TRBV19 to TRBJ1-1; D is unresolved. In DNA form, the CDR3 reads TGTGCCAGTAGAGTAACTCGGAACACTGAAGCTTTCTTT. It yields the protein CASRVTRNTEAFF.